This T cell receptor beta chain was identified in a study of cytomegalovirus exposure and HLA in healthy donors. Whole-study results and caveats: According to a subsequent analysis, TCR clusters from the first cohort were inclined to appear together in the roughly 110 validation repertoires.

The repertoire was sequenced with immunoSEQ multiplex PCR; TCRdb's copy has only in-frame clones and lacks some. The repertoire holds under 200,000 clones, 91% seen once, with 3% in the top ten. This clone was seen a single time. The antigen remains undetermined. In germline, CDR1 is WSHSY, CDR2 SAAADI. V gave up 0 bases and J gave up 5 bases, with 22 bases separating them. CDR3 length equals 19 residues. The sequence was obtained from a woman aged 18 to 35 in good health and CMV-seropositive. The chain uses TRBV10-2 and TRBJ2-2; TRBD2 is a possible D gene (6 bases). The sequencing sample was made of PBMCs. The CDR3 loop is CASSESLRMTGLGTGELFF. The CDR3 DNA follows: TGCGCCAGCAGTGAGTCGCTCAGGATGACGGGACTGGGGACCGGGGAGCTGTTTTTT.